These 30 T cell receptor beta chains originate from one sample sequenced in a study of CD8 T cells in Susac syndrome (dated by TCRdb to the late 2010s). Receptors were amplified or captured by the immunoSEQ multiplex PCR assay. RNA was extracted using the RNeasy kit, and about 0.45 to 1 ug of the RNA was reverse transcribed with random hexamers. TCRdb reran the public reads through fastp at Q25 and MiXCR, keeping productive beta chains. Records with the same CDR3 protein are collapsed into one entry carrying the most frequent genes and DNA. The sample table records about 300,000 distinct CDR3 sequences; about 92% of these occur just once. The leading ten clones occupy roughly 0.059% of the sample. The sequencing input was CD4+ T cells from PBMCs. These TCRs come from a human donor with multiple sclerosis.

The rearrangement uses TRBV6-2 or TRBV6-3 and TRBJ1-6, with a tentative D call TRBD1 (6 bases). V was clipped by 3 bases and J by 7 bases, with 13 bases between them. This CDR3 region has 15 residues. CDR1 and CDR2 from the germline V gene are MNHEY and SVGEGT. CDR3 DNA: TGTGCCAGCAGTTATCCCCGGACAGCCAATTCACCCCTCCACTTT. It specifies CASSYPRTANSPLHF.

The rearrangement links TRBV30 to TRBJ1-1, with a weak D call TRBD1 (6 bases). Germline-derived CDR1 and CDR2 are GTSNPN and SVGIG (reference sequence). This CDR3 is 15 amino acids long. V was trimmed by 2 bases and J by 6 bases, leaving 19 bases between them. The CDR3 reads CAWSPRTDPMAEAFF. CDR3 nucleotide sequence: TGTGCCTGGAGTCCCCGGACAGACCCTATGGCTGAAGCTTTCTTT.

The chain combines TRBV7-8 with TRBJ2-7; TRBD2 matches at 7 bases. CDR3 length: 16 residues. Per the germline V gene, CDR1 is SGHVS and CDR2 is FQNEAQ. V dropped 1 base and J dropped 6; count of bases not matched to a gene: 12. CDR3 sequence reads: CASSLVSGHLSAEQYF. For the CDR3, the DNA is TGTGCCAGCAGCTTAGTTAGCGGGCATCTCTCGGCCGAGCAGTACTTC. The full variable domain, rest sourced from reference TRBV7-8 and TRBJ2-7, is GAGVSQSPRYKVAKRGQDVALRCDPISGHVSLFWYQQALGQGPEFLTYFQNEAQLDKSGLPSDRFFAERPEGSVSTLKIQRTQQEDSAVYLCASSLVSGHLSAEQYFGPGTRLTVT.

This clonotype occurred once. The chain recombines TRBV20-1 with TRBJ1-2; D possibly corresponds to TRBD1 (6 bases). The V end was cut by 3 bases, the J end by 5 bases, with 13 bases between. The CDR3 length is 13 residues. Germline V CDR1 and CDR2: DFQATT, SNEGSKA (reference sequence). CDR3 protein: CSARDSSRYGYTF. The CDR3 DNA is TGCAGTGCTAGGGACAGTTCGCGGTATGGCTACACCTTC.

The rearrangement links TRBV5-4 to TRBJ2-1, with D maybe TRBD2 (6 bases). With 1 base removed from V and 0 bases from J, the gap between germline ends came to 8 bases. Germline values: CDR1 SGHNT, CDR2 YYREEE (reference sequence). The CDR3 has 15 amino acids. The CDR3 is CASSLRGGSYNEQFF. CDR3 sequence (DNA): TGTGCCAGCAGCTTGAGGGGAGGCTCCTACAATGAGCAGTTCTTC.

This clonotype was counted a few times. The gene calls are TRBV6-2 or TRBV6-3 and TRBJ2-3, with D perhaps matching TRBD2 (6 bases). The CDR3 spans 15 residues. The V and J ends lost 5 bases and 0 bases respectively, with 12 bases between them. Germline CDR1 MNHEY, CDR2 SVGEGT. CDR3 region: CASSPSGVSTDTQYF. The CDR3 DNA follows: TGTGCCAGCAGTCCTTCGGGGGTTAGCACAGATACGCAGTATTTT.

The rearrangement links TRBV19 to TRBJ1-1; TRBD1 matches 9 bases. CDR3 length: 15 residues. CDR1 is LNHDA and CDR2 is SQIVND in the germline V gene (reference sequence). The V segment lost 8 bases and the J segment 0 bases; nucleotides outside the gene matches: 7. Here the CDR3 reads CASHDRGGMNTEAFF. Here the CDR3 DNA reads TGTGCCAGTCATGACAGGGGGGGAATGAACACTGAAGCTTTCTTT.

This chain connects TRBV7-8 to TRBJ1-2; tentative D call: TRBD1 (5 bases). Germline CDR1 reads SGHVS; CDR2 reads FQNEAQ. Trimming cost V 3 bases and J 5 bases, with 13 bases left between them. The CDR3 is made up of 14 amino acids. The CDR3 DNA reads TGTGCCAGCAGCTTCGGGACGGATCCGTATGGCTACACCTTC. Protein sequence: CASSFGTDPYGYTF.

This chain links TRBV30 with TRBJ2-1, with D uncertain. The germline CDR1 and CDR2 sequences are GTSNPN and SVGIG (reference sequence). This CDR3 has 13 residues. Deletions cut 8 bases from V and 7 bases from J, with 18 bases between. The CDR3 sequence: CAQSQFQTNEQFF. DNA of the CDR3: TGTGCCCAGTCACAATTTCAAACAAATGAGCAGTTCTTC.

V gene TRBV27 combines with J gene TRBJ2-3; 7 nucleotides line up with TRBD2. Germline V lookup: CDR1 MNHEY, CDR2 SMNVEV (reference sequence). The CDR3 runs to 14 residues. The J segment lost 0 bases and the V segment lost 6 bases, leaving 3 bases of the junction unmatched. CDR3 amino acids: CASRGGISTDTQYF. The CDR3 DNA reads TGTGCCAGCAGGGGAGGGATAAGCACAGATACGCAGTATTTT.

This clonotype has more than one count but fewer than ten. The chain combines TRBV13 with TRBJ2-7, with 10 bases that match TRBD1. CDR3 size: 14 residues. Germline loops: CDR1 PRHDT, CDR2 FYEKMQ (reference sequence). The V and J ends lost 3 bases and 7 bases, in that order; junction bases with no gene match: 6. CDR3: CASSLRQGAGEQYF. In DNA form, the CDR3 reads TGTGCCAGCAGCTTGCGACAGGGGGCTGGGGAGCAGTACTTC.

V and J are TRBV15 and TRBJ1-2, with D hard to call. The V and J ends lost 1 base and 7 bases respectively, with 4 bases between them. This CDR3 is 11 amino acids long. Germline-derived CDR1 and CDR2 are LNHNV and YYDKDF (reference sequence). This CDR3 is CATSRAAGYTF. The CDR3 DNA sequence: TGTGCCACCAGCAGAGCGGCTGGCTACACCTTC.

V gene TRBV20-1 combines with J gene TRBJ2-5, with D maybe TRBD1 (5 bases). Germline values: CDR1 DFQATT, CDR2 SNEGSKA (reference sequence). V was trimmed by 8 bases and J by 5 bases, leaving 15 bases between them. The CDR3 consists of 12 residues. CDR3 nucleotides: TGCAGTCAGGGTTCCCCTGGGGAGACCCAGTACTTC. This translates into CSQGSPGETQYF.

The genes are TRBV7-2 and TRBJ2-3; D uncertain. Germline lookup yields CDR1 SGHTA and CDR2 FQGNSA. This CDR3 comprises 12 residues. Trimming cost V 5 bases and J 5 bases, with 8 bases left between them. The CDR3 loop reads CASSNFGDTQYF. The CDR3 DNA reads TGTGCCAGCAGCAACTTCGGAGATACGCAGTATTTT. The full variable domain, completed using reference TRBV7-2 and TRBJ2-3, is GAGVSQSPSNKVTEKGKDVELRCDPISGHTALYWYRQSLGQGLEFLIYFQGNSAPDKSGLPSDRFSAERTGGSVSTLTIQRTQQEDSAVYLCASSNFGDTQYFGPGTRLTVL.

The CDR3 DNA follows: TGCAGCGTTCTCAGGGGTATCGGGTACAATGAGCAGTTCTTC. Its protein is CSVLRGIGYNEQFF. The V and J genes are TRBV29-1 and TRBJ2-1; a possible D gene is TRBD1 (6 bases). Trimming took off 5 bases at V and 4 bases at J, with 15 bases between the two ends. The V gene's germline CDR1 is SQVTM and CDR2 ANQGSEA. The CDR3 sequence is 14 residues long.

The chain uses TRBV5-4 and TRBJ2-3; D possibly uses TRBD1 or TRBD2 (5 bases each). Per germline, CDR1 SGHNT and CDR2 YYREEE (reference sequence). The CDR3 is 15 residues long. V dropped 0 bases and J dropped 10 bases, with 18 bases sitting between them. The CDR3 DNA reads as TGTGCCAGCAGCTTGGCGGGGCGGACTCCCGTGGCGCAGTATTTT. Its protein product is CASSLAGRTPVAQYF.

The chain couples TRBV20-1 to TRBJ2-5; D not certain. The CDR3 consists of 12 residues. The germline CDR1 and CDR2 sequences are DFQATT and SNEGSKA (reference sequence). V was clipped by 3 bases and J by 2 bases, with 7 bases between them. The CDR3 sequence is CSARTGQETQYF. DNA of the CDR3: TGCAGTGCTAGGACGGGTCAAGAGACCCAGTACTTC.

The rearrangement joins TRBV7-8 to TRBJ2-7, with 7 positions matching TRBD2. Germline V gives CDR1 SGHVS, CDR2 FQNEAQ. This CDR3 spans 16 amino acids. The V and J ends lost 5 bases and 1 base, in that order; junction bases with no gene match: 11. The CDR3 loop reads CASSRGRETPSYEQYF. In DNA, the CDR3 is TGTGCCAGCAGCCGAGGGCGGGAGACACCTTCCTACGAGCAGTACTTC.

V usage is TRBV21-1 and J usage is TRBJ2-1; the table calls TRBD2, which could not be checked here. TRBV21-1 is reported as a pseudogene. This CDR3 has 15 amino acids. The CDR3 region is CASSGPSGGDGEQFF. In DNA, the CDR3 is TGTGCCAGCAGCGGTCCTAGCGGGGGTGATGGTGAGCAGTTCTTC.

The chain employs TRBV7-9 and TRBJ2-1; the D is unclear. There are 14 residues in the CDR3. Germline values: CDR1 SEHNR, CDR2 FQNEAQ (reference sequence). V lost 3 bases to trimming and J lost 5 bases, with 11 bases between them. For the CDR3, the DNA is TGTGCCAGCAGCTTGGGGTCCCCCCACAATGAGCAGTTCTTC. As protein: CASSLGSPHNEQFF. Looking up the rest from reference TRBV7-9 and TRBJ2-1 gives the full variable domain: DTGVSQNPRHKITKRGQNVTFRCDPISEHNRLYWYRQTLGQGPEFLTYFQNEAQLEKSRLLSDRFSAERPKGSFSTLEIQRTEQGDSAMYLCASSLGSPHNEQFFGPGTRLTVL.

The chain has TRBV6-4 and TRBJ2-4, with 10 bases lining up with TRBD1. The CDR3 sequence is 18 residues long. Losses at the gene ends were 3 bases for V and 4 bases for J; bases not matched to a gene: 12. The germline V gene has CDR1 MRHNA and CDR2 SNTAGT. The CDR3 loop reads CASSESPGQGGRKNIQYF. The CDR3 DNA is TGTGCCAGCAGTGAAAGCCCCGGACAGGGGGGGAGGAAAAACATTCAGTACTTC.

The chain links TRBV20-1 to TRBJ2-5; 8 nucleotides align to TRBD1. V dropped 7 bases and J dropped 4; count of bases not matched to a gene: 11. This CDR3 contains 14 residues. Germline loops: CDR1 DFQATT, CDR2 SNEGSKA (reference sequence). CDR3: CSVTTGEGRETQYF. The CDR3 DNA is TGCAGTGTTACGACAGGGGAAGGGCGAGAGACCCAGTACTTC.

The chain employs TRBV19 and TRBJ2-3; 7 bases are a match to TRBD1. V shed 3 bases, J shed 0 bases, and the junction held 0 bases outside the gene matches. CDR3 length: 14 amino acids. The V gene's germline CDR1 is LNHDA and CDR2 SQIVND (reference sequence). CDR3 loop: CASSMDRSTDTQYF. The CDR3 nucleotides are TGTGCCAGTAGTATGGACAGGAGCACAGATACGCAGTATTTT. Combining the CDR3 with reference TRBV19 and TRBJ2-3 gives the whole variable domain DGGITQSPKYLFRKEGQNVTLSCEQNLNHDAMYWYRQDPGQGLRLIYYSQIVNDFQKGDIAEGYSVSREKKESFPLTVTSAQKNPTAFYLCASSMDRSTDTQYFGPGTRLTVL.

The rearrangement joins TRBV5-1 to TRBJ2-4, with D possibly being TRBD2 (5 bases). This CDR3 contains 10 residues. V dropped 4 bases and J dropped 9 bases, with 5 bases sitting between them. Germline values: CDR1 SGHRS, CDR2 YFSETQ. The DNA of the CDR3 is TGCGCCAGCAGCCGGGGCATTCAGTACTTC. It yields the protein CASSRGIQYF.

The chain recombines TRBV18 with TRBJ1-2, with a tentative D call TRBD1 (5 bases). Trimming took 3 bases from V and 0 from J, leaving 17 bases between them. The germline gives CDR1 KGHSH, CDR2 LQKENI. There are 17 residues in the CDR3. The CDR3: CASSPLRTDTPNYGYTF. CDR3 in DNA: TGTGCCAGCTCACCTCTCCGGACGGACACCCCTAACTATGGCTACACCTTC. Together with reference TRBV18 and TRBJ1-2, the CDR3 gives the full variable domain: NAGVMQNPRHLVRRRGQEARLRCSPMKGHSHVYWYRQLPEEGLKFMVYLQKENIIDESGMPKERFSAEFPKEGPSILRIQQVVRGDSAAYFCASSPLRTDTPNYGYTFGSGTRLTVV.

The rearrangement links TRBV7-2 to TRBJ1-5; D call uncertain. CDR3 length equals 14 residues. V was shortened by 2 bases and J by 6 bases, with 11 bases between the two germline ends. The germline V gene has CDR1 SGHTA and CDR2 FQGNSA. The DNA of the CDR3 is TGTGCCAGCAGCTTAAATGGGCCTCTTCAGCCCCAGCATTTT. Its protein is CASSLNGPLQPQHF.

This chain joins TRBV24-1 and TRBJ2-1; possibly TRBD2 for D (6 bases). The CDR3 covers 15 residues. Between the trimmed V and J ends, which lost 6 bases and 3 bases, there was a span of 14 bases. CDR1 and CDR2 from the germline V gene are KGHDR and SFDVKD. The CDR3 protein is CATSTGLDLYNEQFF. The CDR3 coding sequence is TGTGCCACCAGTACGGGACTGGACCTCTACAATGAGCAGTTCTTC.

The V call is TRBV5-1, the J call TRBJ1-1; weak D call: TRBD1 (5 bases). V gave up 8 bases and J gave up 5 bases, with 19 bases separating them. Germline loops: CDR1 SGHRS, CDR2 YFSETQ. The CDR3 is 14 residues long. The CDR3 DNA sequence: TGCGCCAGTTTCCCGGGGGGGGAAACAACTGAAGCTTTCTTT. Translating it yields CASFPGGETTEAFF.

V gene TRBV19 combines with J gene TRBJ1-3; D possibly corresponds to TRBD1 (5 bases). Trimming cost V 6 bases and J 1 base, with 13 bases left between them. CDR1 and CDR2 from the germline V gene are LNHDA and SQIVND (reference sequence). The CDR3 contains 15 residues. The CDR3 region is CASSRDRESGNTIYF. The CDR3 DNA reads TGTGCCAGTAGCCGGGACCGAGAGTCTGGAAACACCATATATTTT. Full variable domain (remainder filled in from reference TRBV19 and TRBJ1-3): DGGITQSPKYLFRKEGQNVTLSCEQNLNHDAMYWYRQDPGQGLRLIYYSQIVNDFQKGDIAEGYSVSREKKESFPLTVTSAQKNPTAFYLCASSRDRESGNTIYFGEGSWLTVV.

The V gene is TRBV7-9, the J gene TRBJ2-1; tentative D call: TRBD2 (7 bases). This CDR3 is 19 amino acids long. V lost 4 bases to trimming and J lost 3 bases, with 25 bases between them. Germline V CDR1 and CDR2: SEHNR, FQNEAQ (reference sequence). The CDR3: CASSSRGDGRRKFYNEQFF. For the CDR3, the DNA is TGTGCCAGCAGCTCGAGGGGGGACGGGAGGAGAAAATTCTACAATGAGCAGTTCTTC.